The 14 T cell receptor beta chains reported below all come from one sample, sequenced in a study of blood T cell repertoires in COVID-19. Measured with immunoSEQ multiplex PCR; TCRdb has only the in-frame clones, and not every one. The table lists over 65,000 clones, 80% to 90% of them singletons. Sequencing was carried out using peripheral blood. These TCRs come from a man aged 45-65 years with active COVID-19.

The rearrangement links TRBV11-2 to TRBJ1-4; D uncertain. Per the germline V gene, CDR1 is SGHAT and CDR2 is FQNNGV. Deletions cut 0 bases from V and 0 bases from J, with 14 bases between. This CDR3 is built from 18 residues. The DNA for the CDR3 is TGTGCCAGCAGCTTAGATCGCCTTCTCCAGACAACTAATGAAAAACTGTTTTTT. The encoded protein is CASSLDRLLQTTNEKLFF.

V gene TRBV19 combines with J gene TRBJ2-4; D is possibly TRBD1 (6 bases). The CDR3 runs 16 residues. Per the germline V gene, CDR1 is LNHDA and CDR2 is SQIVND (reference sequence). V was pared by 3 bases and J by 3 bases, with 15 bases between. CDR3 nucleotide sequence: TGTGCCAGTAGTATTAGAAGGACAGCAGACAAAAACATTCAGTACTTC. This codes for CASSIRRTADKNIQYF.

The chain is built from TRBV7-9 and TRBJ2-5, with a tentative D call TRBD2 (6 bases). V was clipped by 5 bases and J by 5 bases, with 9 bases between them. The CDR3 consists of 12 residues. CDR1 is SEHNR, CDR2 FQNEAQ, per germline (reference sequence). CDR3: CASSRGLETQYF. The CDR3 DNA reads TGTGCCAGCAGCCGGGGGTTGGAGACCCAGTACTTC.

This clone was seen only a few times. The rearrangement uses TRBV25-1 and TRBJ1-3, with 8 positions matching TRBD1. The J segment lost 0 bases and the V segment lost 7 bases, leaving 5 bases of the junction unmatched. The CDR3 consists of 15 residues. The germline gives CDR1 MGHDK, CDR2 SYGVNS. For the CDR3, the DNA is TGTGCCAGCACAGACAGGGGCCACTCTGGAAACACCATATATTTT. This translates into CASTDRGHSGNTIYF.

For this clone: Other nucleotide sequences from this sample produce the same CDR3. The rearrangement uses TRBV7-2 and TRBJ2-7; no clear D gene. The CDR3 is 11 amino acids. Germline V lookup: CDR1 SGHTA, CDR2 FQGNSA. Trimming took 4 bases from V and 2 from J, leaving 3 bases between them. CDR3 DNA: TGTGCCAGCAGCTCAACCTACGAGCAGTACTTC. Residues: CASSSTYEQYF.

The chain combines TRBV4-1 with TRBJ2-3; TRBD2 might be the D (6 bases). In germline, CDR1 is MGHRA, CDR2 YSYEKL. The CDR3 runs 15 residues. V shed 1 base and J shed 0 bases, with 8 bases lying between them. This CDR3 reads CASSQVGTSTDTQYF. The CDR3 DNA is TGCGCCAGCAGCCAAGTTGGGACTAGCACAGATACGCAGTATTTT.

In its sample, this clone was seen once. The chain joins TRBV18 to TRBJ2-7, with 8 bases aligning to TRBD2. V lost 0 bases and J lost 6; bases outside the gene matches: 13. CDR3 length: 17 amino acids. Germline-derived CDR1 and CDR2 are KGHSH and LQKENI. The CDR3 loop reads CASSPPLATSGWLEQYF. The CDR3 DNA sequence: TGTGCCAGCTCACCACCTCTTGCCACTAGCGGATGGCTCGAGCAGTACTTC.

The DNA for the CDR3 is TGTGCCAGCAGCCAAGATCTCGGGACAGTTAATTCACCCCTCCACTTT. It translates to CASSQDLGTVNSPLHF. V gene TRBV4-2 combines with J gene TRBJ1-6; 7 bases are a match to TRBD1. Trimming at V came to 0 bases and at J to 6 bases, leaving 5 bases not matched to a gene. Germline V gene data show CDR1 as LGHNA and CDR2 as YNFKEQ. This CDR3 region has 16 residues.

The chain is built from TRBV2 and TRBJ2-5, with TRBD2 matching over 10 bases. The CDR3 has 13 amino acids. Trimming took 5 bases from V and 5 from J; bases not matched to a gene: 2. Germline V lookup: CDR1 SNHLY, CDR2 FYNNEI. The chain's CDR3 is CASSKGLAETQYF. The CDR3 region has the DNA TGTGCCAGCAGTAAGGGACTAGCGGAGACCCAGTACTTC.

The DNA for the CDR3 is TGCGCCAGCAGCCAAGATGGTCGAGGACAGACCTACGAGCAGTACTTC. The encoded protein is CASSQDGRGQTYEQYF. The chain recombines TRBV4-1 with TRBJ2-7, with a tentative D call TRBD1 (6 bases). V gave up 0 bases and J gave up 2 bases, with 14 bases separating them. CDR3 length equals 16 residues. Germline values: CDR1 MGHRA, CDR2 YSYEKL.

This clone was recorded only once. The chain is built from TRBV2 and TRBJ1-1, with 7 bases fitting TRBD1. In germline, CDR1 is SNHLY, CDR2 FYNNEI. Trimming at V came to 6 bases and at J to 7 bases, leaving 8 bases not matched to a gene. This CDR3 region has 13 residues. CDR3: CASRRQGPGEAFF. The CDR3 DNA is TGTGCCAGCAGGAGACAGGGTCCGGGTGAAGCTTTCTTT.

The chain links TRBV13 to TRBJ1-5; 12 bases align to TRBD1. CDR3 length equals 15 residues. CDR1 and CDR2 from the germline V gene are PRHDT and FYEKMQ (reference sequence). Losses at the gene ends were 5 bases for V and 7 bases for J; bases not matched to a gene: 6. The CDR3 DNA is TGTGCCAGCAGCGCCGGGACAGGGGGCCTCCAGCCCCAGCATTTT. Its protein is CASSAGTGGLQPQHF.

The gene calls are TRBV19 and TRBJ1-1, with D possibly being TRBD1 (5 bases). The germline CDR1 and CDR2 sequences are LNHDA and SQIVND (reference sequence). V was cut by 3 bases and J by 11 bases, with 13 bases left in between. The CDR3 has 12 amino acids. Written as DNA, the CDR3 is TGTGCCAGTAGTATGGCGGGGCGAGGGGCTTTCTTT. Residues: CASSMAGRGAFF.

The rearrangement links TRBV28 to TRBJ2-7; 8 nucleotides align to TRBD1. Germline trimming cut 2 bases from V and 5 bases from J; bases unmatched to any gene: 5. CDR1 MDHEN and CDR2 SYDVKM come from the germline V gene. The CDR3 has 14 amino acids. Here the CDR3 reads CASSLPRGLNEQYF. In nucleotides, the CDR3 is TGTGCCAGCAGTTTACCCAGGGGGCTCAACGAGCAGTACTTC.